The clone carrying this T cell receptor (beta chain) was picked up many times. The sample originates from a study of T-cell reconstitution after alpha-beta-depleted transplantation in children. Unique molecular identifiers were incorporated when the TCRbeta library was constructed. Each CDR3 protein gets one entry after TCRdb re-called the PCR reads with MiXCR. The data show roughly 200,000 distinct CDR3 sequences, about 11% seen once. Germline V gene sequence: CDR1 GTSNPN, CDR2 SVGIG (reference sequence). CDR3 size: 13 residues. V was trimmed by 1 base and J by 3 bases, leaving 9 bases between them. This receptor was obtained from a child under two years old with acute myeloid leukemia, due to receive a stem cell transplant. Specimen: PBMCs, collected before TCRalphabeta/CD19-depleted stem cell transplant. The chain employs TRBV30 and TRBJ1-1, with D maybe TRBD1 (5 bases). The CDR3 spells CAWSEQGDTEAFF. CDR3 bases: TGTGCCTGGAGTGAGCAGGGTGACACTGAAGCTTTCTTT.